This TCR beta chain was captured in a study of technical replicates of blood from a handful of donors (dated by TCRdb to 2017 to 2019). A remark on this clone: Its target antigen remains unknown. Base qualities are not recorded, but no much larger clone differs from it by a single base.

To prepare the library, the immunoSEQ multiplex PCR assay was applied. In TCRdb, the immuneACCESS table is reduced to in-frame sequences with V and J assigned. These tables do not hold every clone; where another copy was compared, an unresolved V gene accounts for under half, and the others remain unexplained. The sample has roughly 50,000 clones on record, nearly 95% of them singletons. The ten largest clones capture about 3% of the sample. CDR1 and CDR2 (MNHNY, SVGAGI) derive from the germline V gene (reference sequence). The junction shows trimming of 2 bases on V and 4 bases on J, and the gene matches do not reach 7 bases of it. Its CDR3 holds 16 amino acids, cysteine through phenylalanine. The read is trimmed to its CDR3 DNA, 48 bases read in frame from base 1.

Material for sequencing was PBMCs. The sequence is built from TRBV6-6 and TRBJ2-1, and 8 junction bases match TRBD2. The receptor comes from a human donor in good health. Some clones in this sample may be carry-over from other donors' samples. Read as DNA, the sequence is TGTGCCAGCAGTTACCCGACGGGGGGGCGATACAATGAGCAGTTCTTC. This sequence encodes CASSYPTGGRYNEQFF.